This T cell receptor (beta chain) was documented in a study of T cell changes during pregnancy in multiple sclerosis. The CDR3 consists of 18 residues. Trimming removed 1 base from V and 0 bases from J; junction bases left unmatched: 11. Germline CDR1 and CDR2: SGHVS and FNYEAQ. This table comes from immunoSEQ multiplex PCR, and its TCRdb copy is limited to in-frame clones, with some not included. This table holds around 41,000 clones, over 80% found once. This clone was seen once. This rearrangement joins TRBV7-6 to TRBJ1-1; 7 nucleotides align to TRBD1. Sequenced material: CD4+ T cells from peripheral blood mononuclear cells, taken in the third trimester of pregnancy. The sequence came from a female donor in good health, enrolled as a control in a pregnancy study. The CDR3 is CASSLVQGTGTVNTEAFF. The CDR3 bases are TGTGCCAGCAGCTTAGTTCAAGGAACCGGGACAGTGAACACTGAAGCTTTCTTT.